The clone carrying this T cell receptor beta chain was counted ten times or more. With 3 bases removed from V and 9 bases from J, the gap between germline ends came to 9 bases. The CDR3 is 12 amino acids. CDR1 is MDHEN, CDR2 SYDVKM, per germline. The record originates from a study of spatial heterogeneity in lung cancer. Sample time point: sample taken at primary tumor resection. Whole RNA obtained from tumor, nontumor lung or frozen PBMC underwent sequencing without sorting. TCRdb reprocessed the 5' RACE reads via MiXCR and lists one record per CDR3 protein. The sample gives 39,000 or so distinct CDR3 sequences, 6% to 8% of which show up once; 25% to 35% is in the top ten.

The receptor's source is a male donor with early-stage non-small cell lung cancer. V is TRBV28 and J is TRBJ2-1, with D possibly TRBD1 on 5 matching bases. Source: PBMCs, taken at surgery. The DNA of the CDR3 is TGTGCCAGCAGTTTTAGGGGAATTGAGCAGTTCTTC. Translating it yields CASSFRGIEQFF.